This section outlines one T cell receptor beta chain sequence together with its context. Its matching antigen is unknown. Here immunoSEQ multiplex PCR was the method, and the copy in TCRdb shows in-frame clones only, minus some. The data hold tens of thousands of clones, with approximately 95% observed a single time. This specimen comes from a study of cytomegalovirus exposure and HLA in healthy donors. Overall study context: The approximately 690 first-cohort repertoires and the roughly 130 validation repertoires shared the same platform, a later analysis reported. General study findings and limits: Reported performance of the classifier showed diagnosis of cytomegalovirus status with high specificity and sensitivity. In vitro testing confirmed a few CMV-associated chains as specific for CMV antigens.

The sequence derives from a woman younger than 35 in good health and CMV-seropositive. The specimen was PBMCs.

The CDR3 coding sequence is TGTGCCAGCAGTCCCAGCTCCGGGACAGAAAAAGGGTTGGGGGCCTACGAGCAGTACTTC. This gives the protein CASSPSSGTEKGLGAYEQYF. The chain combines TRBV27 with TRBJ2-7; 7 bases align to TRBD1. The CDR3 is 20 amino acids. CDR1 and CDR2 from the germline V gene are MNHEY and SMNVEV (reference sequence). The junction had 24 bases not matched to a gene; V was cut back by 5 bases and J by 2 bases.